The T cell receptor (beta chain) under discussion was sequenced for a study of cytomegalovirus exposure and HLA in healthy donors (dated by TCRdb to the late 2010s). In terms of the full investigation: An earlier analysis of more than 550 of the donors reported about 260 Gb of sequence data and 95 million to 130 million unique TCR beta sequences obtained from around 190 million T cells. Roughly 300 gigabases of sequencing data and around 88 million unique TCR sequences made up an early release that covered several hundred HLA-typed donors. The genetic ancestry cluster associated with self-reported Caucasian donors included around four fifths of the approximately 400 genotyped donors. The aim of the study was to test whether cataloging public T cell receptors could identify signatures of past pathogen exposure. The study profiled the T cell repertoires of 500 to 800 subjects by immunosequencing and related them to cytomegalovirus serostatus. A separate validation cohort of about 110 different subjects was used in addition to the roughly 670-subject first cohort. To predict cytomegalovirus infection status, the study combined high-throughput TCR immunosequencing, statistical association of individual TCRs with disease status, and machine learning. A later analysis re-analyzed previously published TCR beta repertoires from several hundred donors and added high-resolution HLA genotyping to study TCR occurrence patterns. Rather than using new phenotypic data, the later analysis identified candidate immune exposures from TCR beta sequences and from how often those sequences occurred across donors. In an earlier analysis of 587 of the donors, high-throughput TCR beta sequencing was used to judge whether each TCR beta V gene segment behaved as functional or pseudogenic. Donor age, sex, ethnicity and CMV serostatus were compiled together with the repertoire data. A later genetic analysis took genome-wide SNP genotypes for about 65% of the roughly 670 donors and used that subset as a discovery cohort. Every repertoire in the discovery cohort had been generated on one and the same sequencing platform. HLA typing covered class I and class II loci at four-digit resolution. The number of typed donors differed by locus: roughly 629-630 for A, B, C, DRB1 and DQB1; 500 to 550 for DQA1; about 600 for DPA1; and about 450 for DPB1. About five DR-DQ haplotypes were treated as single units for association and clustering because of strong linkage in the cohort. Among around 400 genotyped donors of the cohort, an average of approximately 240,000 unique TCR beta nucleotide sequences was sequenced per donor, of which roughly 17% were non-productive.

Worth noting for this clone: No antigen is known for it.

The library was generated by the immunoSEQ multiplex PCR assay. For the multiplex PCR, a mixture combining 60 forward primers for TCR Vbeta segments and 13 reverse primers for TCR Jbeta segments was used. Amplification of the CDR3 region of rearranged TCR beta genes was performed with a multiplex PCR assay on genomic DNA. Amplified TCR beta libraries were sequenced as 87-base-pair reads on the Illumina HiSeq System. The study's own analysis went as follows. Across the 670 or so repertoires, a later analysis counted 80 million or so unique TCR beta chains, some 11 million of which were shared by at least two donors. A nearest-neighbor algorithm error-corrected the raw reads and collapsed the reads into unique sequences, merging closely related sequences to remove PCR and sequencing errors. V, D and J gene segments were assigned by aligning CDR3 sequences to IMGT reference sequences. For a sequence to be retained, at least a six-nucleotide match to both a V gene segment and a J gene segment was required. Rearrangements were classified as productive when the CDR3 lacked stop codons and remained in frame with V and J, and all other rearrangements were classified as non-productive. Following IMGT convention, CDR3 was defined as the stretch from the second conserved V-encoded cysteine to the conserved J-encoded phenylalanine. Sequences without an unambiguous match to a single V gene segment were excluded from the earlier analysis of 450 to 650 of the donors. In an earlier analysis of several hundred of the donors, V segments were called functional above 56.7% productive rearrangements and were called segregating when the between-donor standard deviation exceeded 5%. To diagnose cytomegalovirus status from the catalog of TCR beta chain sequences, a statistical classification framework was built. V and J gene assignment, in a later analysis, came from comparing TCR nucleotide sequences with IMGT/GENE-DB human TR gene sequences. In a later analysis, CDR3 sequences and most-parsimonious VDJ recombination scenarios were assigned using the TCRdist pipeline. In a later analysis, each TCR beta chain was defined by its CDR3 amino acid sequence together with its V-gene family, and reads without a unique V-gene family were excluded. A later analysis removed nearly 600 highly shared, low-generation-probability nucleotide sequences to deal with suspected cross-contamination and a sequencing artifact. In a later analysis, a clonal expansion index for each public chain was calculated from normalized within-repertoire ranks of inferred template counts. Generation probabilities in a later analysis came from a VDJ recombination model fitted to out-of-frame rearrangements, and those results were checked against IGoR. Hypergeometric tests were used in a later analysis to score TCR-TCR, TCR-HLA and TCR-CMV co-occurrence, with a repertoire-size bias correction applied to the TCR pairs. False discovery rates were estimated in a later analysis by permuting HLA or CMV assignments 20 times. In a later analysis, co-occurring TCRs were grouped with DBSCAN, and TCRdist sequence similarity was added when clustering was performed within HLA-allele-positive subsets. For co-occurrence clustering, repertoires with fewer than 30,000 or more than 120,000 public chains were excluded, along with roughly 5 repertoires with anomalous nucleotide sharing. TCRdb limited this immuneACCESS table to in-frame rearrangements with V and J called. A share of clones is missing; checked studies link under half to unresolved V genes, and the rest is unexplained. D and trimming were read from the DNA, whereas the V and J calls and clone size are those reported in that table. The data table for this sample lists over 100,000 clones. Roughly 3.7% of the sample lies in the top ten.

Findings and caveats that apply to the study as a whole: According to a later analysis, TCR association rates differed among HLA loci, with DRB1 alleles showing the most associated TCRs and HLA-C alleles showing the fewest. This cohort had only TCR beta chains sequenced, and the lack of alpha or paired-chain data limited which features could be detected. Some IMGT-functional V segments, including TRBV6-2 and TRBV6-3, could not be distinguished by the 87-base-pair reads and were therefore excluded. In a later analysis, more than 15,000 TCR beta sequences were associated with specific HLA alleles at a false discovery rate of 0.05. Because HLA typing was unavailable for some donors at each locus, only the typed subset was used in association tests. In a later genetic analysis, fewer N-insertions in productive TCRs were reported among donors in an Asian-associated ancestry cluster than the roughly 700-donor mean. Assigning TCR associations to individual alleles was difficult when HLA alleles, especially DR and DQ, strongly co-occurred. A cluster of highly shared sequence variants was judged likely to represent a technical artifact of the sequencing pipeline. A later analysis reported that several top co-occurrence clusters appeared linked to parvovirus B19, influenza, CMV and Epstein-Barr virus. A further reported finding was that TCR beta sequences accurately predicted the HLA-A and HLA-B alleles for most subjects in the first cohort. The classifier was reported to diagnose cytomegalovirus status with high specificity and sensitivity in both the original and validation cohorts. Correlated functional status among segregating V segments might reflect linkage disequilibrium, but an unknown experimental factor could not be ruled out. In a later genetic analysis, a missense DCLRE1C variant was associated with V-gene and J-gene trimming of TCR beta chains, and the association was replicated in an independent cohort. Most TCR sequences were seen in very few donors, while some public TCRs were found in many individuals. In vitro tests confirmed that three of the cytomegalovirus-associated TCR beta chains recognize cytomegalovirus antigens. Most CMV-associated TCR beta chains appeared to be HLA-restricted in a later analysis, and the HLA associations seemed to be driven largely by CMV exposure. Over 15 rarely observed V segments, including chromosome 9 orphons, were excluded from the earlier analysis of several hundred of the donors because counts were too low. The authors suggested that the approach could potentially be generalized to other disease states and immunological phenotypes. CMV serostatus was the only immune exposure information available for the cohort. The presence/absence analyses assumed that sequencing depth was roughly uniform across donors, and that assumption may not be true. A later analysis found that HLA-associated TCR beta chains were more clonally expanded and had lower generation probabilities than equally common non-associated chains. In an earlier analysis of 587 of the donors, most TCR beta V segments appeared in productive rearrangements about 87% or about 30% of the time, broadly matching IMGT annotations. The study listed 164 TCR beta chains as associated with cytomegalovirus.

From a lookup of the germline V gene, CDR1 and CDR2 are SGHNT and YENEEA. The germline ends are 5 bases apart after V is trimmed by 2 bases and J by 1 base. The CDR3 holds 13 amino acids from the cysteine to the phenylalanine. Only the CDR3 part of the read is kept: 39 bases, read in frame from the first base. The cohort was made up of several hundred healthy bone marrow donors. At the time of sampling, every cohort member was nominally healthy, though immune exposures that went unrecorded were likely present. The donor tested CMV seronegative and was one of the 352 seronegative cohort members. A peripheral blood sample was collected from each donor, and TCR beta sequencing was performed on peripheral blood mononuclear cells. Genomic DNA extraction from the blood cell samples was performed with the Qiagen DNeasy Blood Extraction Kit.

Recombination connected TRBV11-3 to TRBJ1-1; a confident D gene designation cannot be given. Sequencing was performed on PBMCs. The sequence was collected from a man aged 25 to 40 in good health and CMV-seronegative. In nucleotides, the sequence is TGTGCCAGCAGCTTATTTCAGAACACTGAAGCTTTCTTT. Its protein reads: CASSLFQNTEAFF.